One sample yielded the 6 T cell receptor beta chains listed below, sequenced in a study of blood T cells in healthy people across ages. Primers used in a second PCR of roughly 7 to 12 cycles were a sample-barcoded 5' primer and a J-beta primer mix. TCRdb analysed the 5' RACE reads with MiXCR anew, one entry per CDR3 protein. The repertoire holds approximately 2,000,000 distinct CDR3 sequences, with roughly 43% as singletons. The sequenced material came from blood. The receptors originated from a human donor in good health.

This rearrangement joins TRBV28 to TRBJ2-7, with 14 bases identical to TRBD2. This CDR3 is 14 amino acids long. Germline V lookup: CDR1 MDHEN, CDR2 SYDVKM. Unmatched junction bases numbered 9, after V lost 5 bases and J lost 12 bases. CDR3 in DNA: TGTGCCAGCAGTCCGACTAGCGGGGGGGCTATTGGGTACTTC. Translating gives CASSPTSGGAIGYF.

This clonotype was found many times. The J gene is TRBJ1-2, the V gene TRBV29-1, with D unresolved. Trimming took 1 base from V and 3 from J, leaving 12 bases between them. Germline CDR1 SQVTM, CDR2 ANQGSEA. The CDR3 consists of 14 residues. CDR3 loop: CSVEGGADDYGYTF. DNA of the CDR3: TGCAGCGTTGAAGGCGGTGCTGACGACTATGGCTACACCTTC.

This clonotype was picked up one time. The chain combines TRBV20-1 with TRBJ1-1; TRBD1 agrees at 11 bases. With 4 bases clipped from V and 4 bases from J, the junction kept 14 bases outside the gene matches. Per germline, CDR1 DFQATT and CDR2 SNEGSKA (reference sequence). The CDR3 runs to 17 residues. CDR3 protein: CSATPRDRGTLGTEAFF. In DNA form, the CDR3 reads TGCAGTGCTACCCCACGGGACAGGGGGACGTTGGGCACTGAAGCTTTCTTT.

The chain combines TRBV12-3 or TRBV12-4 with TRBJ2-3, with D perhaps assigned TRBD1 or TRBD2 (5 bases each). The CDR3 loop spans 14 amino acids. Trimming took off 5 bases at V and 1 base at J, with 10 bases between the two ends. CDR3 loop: CASSPWDGTDTQYF. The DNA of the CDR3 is TGTGCCAGCAGTCCGTGGGACGGCACAGATACGCAGTATTTT.

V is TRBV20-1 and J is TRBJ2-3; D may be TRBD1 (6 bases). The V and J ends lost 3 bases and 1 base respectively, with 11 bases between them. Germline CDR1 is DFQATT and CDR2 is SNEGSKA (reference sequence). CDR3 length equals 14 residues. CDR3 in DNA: TGCAGTGCTAGCGTGGGGGCTGGCACAGATACGCAGTATTTT. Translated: CSASVGAGTDTQYF.

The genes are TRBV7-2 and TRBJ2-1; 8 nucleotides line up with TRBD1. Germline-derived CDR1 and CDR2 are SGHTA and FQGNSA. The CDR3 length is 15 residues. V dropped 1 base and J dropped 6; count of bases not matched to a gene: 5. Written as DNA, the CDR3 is TGTGCCAGCAGCTTAGAGGGACAGGTCACCAATGAGCAGTTCTTC. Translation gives CASSLEGQVTNEQFF.